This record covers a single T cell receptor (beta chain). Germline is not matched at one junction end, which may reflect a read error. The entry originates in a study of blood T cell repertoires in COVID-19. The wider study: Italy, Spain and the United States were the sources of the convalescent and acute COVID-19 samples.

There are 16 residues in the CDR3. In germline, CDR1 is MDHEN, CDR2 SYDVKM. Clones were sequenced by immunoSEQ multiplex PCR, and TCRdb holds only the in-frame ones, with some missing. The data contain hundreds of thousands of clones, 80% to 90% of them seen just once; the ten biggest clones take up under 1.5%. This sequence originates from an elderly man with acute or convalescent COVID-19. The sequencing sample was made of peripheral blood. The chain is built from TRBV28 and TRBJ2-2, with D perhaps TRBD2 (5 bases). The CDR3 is CVSTVRGQPSTGELFF. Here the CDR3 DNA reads TGTGTCAGCACCGTCCGAGGGCAACCCAGCACCGGGGAGCTGTTTTTT.